This T cell receptor (beta chain) was identified during a study of Graves' ophthalmopathy and Graves' hyperthyroidism. The sequenced template was RNA, covering the TCR beta CDR3 region. The workflow started with a first-round RT-PCR run with HTBI primers and then moved on to a second-round multiplex PCR. TCRdb called the multiplex PCR reads again in MiXCR, with one record for every CDR3 protein. The sample carries 560,000 or so distinct CDR3 sequences, under 45% recorded once. V lost 8 bases, J lost 1 base, and 8 bases lay in between. Germline CDR1 and CDR2: SQVTM and ANQGSEA. The CDR3 loop spans 11 amino acids.

V is TRBV29-1 and J is TRBJ2-5; D is unclear. The sample consisted of peripheral blood or thyroid tissue (not recorded which). The receptor comes from an adult man with Graves' hyperthyroidism. In DNA form, the CDR3 reads TGCAGCCTTAGTCCCCAAGAGACCCAGTACTTC. This encodes CSLSPQETQYF.